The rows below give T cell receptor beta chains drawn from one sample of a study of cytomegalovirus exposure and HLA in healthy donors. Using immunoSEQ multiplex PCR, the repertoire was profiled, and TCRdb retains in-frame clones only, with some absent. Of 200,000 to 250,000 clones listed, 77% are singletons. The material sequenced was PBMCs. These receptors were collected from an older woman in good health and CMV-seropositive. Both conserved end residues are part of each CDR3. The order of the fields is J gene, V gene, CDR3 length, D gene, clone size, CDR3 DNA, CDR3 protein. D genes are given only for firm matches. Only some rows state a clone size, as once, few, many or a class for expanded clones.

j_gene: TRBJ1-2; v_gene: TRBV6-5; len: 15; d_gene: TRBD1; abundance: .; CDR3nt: TGTGCCAGCATTTCTCCGGGGACAGGGACATATGGCTACACCTTC; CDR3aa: CASISPGTGTYGYTF
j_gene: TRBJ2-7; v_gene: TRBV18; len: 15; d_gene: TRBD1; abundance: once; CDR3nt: TGTGCCAGCTCACCCCTATACGACAGGGTAAACGAGCAGTACTTC; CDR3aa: CASSPLYDRVNEQYF
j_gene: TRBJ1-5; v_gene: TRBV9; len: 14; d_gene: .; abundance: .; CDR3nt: TGTGCCAGCAGTGGGGGAGGGAACAATCAGCCCCAGCATTTT; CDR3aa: CASSGGGNNQPQHF
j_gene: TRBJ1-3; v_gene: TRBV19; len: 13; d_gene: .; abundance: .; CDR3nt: TGTGCCAGTAGTATACATTCTGGAAACACCATATATTTT; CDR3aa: CASSIHSGNTIYF
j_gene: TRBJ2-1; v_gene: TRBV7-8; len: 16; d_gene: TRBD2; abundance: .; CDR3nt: TGTGCCAGCAGCGGGGGACTAGCGGGAGGGACTAATGAGCAGTTCTTC; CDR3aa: CASSGGLAGGTNEQFF
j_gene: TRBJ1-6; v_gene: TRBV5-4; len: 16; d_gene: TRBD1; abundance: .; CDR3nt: TGTGCCAGCAGCTTGGCGGCAGGGGGCACAAATTCACCCCTCCACTTT; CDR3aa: CASSLAAGGTNSPLHF
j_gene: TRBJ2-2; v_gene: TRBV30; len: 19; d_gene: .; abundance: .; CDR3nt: TGTGCCTGGAGAGCCGCGGGGTATTGGGCGGGAATAAACACCGGGGAGCTGTTTTTT; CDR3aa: CAWRAAGYWAGINTGELFF
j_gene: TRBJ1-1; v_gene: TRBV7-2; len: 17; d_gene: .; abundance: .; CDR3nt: TGTGCCAGCAGCTCCCCTGAGCAGGGAGGGGTCGGCACTGAAGCTTTCTTT; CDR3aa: CASSSPEQGGVGTEAFF
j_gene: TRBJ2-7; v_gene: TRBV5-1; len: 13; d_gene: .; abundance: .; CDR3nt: TGCGCCAGCAGCTTGGACAGAGCCTACGAGCAGTACTTC; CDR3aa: CASSLDRAYEQYF
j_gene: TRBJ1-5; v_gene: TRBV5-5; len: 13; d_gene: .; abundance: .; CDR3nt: TGTGCCAGCAGCATGACAGAGAAGGGGCCCCAGCATTTT; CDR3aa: CASSMTEKGPQHF
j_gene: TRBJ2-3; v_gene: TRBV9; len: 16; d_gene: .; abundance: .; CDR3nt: TGTGCCAGCAGCGTAGCTCGGCTAGCGTTAACAGATACGCAGTATTTT; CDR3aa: CASSVARLALTDTQYF
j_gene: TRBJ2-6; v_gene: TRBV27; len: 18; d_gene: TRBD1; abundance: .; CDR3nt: TGTGCCAGCAGTTTATTAGGACAGGGAAAAGCTGGGGCCAACGTCCTGACTTTC; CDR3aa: CASSLLGQGKAGANVLTF
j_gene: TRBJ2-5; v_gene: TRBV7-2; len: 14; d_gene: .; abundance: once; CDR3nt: TGTGCCAGCAGCCCGAGGGGGGGCTGGGAGACCCAGTACTTC; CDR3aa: CASSPRGGWETQYF
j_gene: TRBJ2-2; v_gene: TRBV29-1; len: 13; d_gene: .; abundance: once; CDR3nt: TGCAGCGTTGCCAGAGGCTGGACCGGGGAGCTGTTTTTT; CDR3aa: CSVARGWTGELFF
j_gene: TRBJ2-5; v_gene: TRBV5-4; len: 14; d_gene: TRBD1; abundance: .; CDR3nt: TGTGCCAGCAGCTCTCTGGACAGGGAAGGAGAGCAGTACTTC; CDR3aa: CASSSLDREGEQYF
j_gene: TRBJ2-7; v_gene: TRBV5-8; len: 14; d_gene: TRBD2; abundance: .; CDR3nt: TGTGCCAGCCAGGAGCGGGAAGGTTACTACGAGCAGTACTTC; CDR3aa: CASQEREGYYEQYF
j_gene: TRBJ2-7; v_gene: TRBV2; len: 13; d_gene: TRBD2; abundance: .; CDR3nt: TGTGCCAGCAGCGCGACTAGCGGGAACGAGCAGTACTTC; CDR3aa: CASSATSGNEQYF
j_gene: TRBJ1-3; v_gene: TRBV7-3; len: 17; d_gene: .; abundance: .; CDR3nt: TGTGCCAGCAGCTTACGGCAGGACCGGGGGTCTGGAAACACCATATATTTT; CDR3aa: CASSLRQDRGSGNTIYF
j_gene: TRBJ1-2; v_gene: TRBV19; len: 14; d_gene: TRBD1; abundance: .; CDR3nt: TGTGCCAGTAGTTCCTATGGGACAGGCTATGGCTACACCTTC; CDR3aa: CASSSYGTGYGYTF
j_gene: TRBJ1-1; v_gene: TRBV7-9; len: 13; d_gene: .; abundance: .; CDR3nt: TGTGCCAGCAGCTTAAACACGAACACTGAAGCTTTCTTT; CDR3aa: CASSLNTNTEAFF
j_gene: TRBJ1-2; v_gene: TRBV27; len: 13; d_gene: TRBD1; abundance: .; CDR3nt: TGTGCCAGCAGGACTACAGGGGGTGATGGCTACACCTTC; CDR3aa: CASRTTGGDGYTF
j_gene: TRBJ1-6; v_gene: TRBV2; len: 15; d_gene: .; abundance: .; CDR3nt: TGTGCCAGCAGCGACGACGGGCCCAGGGGATCACCCCTCCACTTT; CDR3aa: CASSDDGPRGSPLHF
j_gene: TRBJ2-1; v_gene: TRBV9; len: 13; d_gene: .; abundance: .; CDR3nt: TGTGCCAGCAGCGCGAGGGTGGATAATGAGCAGTTCTTC; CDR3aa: CASSARVDNEQFF
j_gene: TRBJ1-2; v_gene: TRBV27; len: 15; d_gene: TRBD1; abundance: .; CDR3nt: TGTGCCAGCAGCCCCCTAGGACAGGGAGGCTATGGCTACACCTTC; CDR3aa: CASSPLGQGGYGYTF
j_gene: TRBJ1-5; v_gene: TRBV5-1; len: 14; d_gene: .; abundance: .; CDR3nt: TGCGCCAGCAGCTTGAGTGCAGGGAATCAGCCCCAGCATTTT; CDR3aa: CASSLSAGNQPQHF
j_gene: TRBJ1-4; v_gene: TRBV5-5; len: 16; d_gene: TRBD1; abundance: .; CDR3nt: TGTGCCAGCAGCATGGGGAAGGGGGCAGGAAATGAAAAACTGTTTTTT; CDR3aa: CASSMGKGAGNEKLFF